This entry features one TCR beta chain sequence. Its antigen is unidentified. The sample contains more than one DNA sequence encoding this CDR3. V lost 3 bases to trimming and J lost 6 bases, with 8 bases between them. Per germline, CDR1 SGHTA and CDR2 FQGNSA. This CDR3 is built from 13 residues. Assay used: immunoSEQ multiplex PCR; TCRdb lists only in-frame clones, some missing. This table holds tens of thousands of clones, about 86% found once. The data belong to a study of vaccination effects on CD4 cells after COVID-19. Sequencing followed a ViraFEST assay step that expanded antigen-specific CD4+ T cells with viral peptide pools. The authors isolated CD4+ T cells after around 11 days of culture. Each participant was administered two doses of either the BNT162b2 or the mRNA-1273 vaccine.

The sample in question was CD4+ T cells from PBMCs cultured with HCoV-229E spike peptides, obtained after COVID-19 vaccination. The sequence derives from a human donor who received a COVID-19 vaccine. V usage is TRBV7-2 and J usage is TRBJ2-2; D may be TRBD2 (5 bases). CDR3 amino acids: CASSLTRAGELFF. CDR3 DNA: TGTGCCAGCAGCTTGACGAGGGCCGGGGAGCTGTTTTTT.